One sample yielded the 5 T cell receptor beta chains listed below, sequenced in a study of shared T cell receptors in the human thymus. Clones were sequenced by immunoSEQ multiplex PCR, and TCRdb holds only the in-frame ones, with some missing. The data show about 380,000 clones, just under 95% seen once. Sequenced material: thymocytes. The receptor source for this set is a human donor.

The J gene is TRBJ2-7, the V gene TRBV4-1, with D maybe TRBD2 (7 bases). Trimming stripped 0 bases from V and 0 bases from J, with 15 bases between. From germline, CDR1 is MGHRA and CDR2 YSYEKL. The CDR3 length is 17 residues. CDR3 sequence: CASSQEGLADSSYEQYF. In nucleotides, the CDR3 is TGCGCCAGCAGCCAAGAAGGCCTAGCGGACAGCTCCTACGAGCAGTACTTC.

The chain couples TRBV27 to TRBJ2-2, with a possible D match to TRBD2 (6 bases). The CDR3 loop spans 15 amino acids. From germline, CDR1 is MNHEY and CDR2 SMNVEV (reference sequence). V lost 3 bases and J lost 6, with 14 bases in between. The CDR3 here is CASSLSRGNAGELFF. The CDR3 DNA is TGTGCCAGCAGTTTGAGTCGGGGGAATGCCGGGGAGCTGTTTTTT.

The chain carries TRBV5-4 and TRBJ1-2; possible D gene TRBD1, 5 bases. V lost 7 bases and J 7 bases, leaving 14 bases between the germline ends. Germline CDR1 SGHNT, CDR2 YYREEE (reference sequence). The CDR3 runs 12 residues. Here the CDR3 DNA reads TGTGCCAGCCTCGGGGGGGAGGGTGGCTACACCTTC. It is translated as CASLGGEGGYTF.

The chain joins TRBV30 to TRBJ2-1; TRBD1 matches 7 bases. The CDR3 has 13 residues. Trimming removed 4 bases from V and 6 bases from J; junction bases left unmatched: 6. The germline V gene has CDR1 GTSNPN and CDR2 SVGIG (reference sequence). The CDR3 bases are TGTGCCTGGATCCTGACAGGGCCCAATGAGCAGTTCTTC. Translation gives CAWILTGPNEQFF.

This sequence joins TRBV14 and TRBJ2-2; TRBD1 or TRBD2 may be the D gene (5 bases each). V was pared by 1 base and J by 2 bases, with 14 bases between. This CDR3 region has 17 residues. CDR1 SGHDN and CDR2 FVKESK come from the germline V gene. CDR3 residues: CASSQVGRDGNTGELFF. The CDR3, as DNA: TGTGCCAGCAGCCAAGTAGGAAGGGACGGTAACACCGGGGAGCTGTTTTTT.